This T cell receptor beta chain comes out of a study of blood T cell repertoires in COVID-19. The V gene's germline CDR1 is MNHEY and CDR2 SVGAGI. V was clipped by 4 bases and J by 1 base, with 10 bases between them. The CDR3 loop spans 14 amino acids. Original handling: Amplifying reference gene primers gave estimates of nucleated cell counts. TCRdb keeps only in-frame clones here, not all; method: immunoSEQ multiplex PCR. That table furnishes V, J and clone size, whereas the DNA furnished D and trimming. The sample carries some 250,000 clones, approximately 80% recorded once. The source of this sequence is a man aged 55-75 years with acute or convalescent COVID-19. The sample comprised peripheral blood. The chain couples TRBV6-5 to TRBJ1-1; maybe TRBD1 (6 bases). The CDR3 nucleotides are TGTGCCAGCAGTTTCGACAGGCGGAACACTGAAGCTTTCTTT. It codes for CASSFDRRNTEAFF.